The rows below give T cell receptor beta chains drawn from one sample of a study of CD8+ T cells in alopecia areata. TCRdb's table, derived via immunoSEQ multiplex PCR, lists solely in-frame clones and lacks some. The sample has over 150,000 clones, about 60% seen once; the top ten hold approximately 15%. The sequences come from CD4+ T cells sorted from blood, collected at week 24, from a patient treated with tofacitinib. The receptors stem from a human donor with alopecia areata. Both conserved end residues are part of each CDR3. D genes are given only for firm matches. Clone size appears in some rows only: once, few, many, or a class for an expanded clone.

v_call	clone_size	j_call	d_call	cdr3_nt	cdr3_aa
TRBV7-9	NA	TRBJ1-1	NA	TGTGCCAGCAGCCCCCTCCGACAGACGAACACTGAAGCTTTCTTT	CASSPLRQTNTEAFF
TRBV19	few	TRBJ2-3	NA	TGTGCCAGTAGTATCGGTACGACAACTTCTCGGGGAGATACGCAGTATTTT	CASSIGTTTSRGDTQYF
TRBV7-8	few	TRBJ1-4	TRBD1	TGTGCCAGCAGCGTCGGACAGGGGAATGAAAAACTGTTTTTT	CASSVGQGNEKLFF
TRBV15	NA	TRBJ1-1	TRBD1	TGTGCCACCAGCAGAGTAGCAGGGGGGCACACTGAAGCTTTCTTT	CATSRVAGGHTEAFF
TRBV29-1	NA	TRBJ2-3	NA	TGCAGCACCTCGAGGGGGGGAAGCACAGATACGCAGTATTTT	CSTSRGGSTDTQYF
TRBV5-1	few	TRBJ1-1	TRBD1	TGCGCCAGCAGAAATCCGGGACAGGGAATCCCTGAAGCTTTCTTT	CASRNPGQGIPEAFF
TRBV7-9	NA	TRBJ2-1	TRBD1	TGTGCCAGCAGCTTTAAGGGGGGACAGGGCAATGAGCAGTTCTTC	CASSFKGGQGNEQFF
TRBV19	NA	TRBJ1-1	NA	TGTGCCAGTAGTCGTCGAGGGATAACTGAAGCTTTCTTT	CASSRRGITEAFF
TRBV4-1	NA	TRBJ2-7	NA	TGCGCCAGCAGCCAAGTTGGAGGGAAGACCTACGAGCAGTACTTC	CASSQVGGKTYEQYF
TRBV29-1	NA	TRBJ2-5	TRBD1	TGCAGCGTTGTCGGGGGGACAGGGGGCGCGAAGACCCAGTACTTC	CSVVGGTGGAKTQYF
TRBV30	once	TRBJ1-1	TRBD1	TGTGCCTGGAGTGTACCGGGACAGGGGCCTTCGAACACTGAAGCTTTCTTT	CAWSVPGQGPSNTEAFF
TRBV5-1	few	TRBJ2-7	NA	TGCGCCAGCAGCTCCCGGGCCAGCGATGACGAGCAGTACTTC	CASSSRASDDEQYF
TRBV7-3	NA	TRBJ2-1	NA	TGTGCCAGCAGTAACTCAGGGGCCAATGAGCAGTTCTTC	CASSNSGANEQFF
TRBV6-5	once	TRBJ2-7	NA	TGTGCCAGCACAGGCGCCCCAACGTCCCACGAGCAGTACTTC	CASTGAPTSHEQYF
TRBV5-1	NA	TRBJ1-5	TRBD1	TGCGCCAGCAGCTTGGGGGAAACAGGGGGCCGTCAGCCCCAGCATTTT	CASSLGETGGRQPQHF
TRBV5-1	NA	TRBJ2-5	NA	TGCGCCAGCAGCTTGGCCCAGGGCGAGAAGACCCAGTACTTC	CASSLAQGEKTQYF
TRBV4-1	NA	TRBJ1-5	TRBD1	TGCGCCAGCAGCCAGGCCTTTACAGGGGGCGTCTTCAATCAGCCCCAGCATTTT	CASSQAFTGGVFNQPQHF
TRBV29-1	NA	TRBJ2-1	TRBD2	TGCAGCGTTGACTGGGCCGCGGGGGTAGGTAATGAGCAGTTCTTC	CSVDWAAGVGNEQFF
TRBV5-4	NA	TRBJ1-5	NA	TGTGCCAGCAGCCCCACCGGGGGGAGCAATCAGCCCCAGCATTTT	CASSPTGGSNQPQHF
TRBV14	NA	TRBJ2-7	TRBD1	TGTGCCAGCAGCCTCTCGGGACAGGGGGCGGACGAGCAGTACTTC	CASSLSGQGADEQYF
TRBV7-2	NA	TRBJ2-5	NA	TGTGCCAGCAGGTCACAGAGCCTCTCAGCAGAGACCCAGTACTTC	CASRSQSLSAETQYF
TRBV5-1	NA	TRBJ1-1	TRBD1	TGCGCCAGCAGCGCCGGGACAGGGATTTTGAACACTGAAGCTTTCTTT	CASSAGTGILNTEAFF
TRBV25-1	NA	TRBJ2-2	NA	TGTGCCAGCAGCAGATTCATGAACACCGGGGAGCTGTTTTTT	CASSRFMNTGELFF
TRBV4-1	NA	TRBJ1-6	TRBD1	TGCGCCAGCAGCCAAGAAGGGGGACAGCCCTCGGGGTCACCCCTCCACTTT	CASSQEGGQPSGSPLHF
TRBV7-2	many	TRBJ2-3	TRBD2	TGTGCCAGCCTACGCATCGCGGGGGGGAGCTTTGATACGCAGTATTTT	CASLRIAGGSFDTQYF
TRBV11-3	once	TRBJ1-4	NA	TGTGCCAGCAGCTATGGGGGAACTAATGAAAAACTGTTTTTT	CASSYGGTNEKLFF
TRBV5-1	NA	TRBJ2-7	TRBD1	TGCGCCAGCAGTTTAGGGGACAGGGTCTACGAGCAGTACTTC	CASSLGDRVYEQYF
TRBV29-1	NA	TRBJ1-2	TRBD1	TGCAGCGTTGGACAGGGGGTTGGCTATGGCTACACCTTC	CSVGQGVGYGYTF
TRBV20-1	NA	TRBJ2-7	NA	TGCAGTGCTAGCGACTTCTACGAGCAGTACTTC	CSASDFYEQYF
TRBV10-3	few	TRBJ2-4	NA	TGTGCCATCAGTGAGTCGTCCCCAGGGGAGAGGAACATTCAGTACTTC	CAISESSPGERNIQYF
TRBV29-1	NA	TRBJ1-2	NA	TGCAGCGTTGAGGCTCTATCCTATGGCTACACCTTC	CSVEALSYGYTF
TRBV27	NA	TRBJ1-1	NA	TGTGCCAGCAGTCCGACAGTCATGAACACTGAAGCTTTCTTT	CASSPTVMNTEAFF
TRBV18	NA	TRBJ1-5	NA	TGTGCCAGCTCACAGGGGGTATACAATCAGCCCCAGCATTTT	CASSQGVYNQPQHF
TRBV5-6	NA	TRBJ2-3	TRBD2	TGTGCCAGCAGCTTGTCTTTGTCGGGGGGGCGAGCAGATACGCAGTATTTT	CASSLSLSGGRADTQYF
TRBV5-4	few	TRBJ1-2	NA	TGTGCCAGCAGCCCAATACAGGTCCTGCCTAGCTATGGCTACACCTTC	CASSPIQVLPSYGYTF
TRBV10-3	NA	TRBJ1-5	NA	TGTGCCATCACTGGACAGATAAATCAGCCCCAGCATTTT	CAITGQINQPQHF
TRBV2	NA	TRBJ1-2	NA	TGTGCCAGCAAAATGGGGGACTATGGCTACACCTTC	CASKMGDYGYTF
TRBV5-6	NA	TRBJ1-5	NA	TGTGCCAGCAGCTTGGTCAGGGACCATAGCAATCAGCCCCAGCATTTT	CASSLVRDHSNQPQHF